This T cell receptor (beta chain) came from a study of blood T cell repertoires in COVID-19. Study-level background: Italy, Spain and the United States were the sources of the convalescent and acute COVID-19 samples. PBMCs, B-cell-depleted T cells, or T cells provided the cDNA or gDNA that made up the material.

V trimming: 2 bases; J trimming: 2 bases; junction bases outside the gene matches: 3. Looked up from germline, CDR1 is MNHEY and CDR2 is SVGAGI. The CDR3 totals 15 residues. Per the study methods: Estimates of nucleated cell counts were drawn from the amplification of reference gene primers. Method: immunoSEQ multiplex PCR; TCRdb's copy keeps in-frame clones and lacks some. That table gives V, J and clone size, and the DNA gave D and trimming. The table has fewer than 35,000 clones, roughly nine tenths seen once; the top ten hold 3.7%. The V call is TRBV6-5, the J call TRBJ1-2, with TRBD1 matching 9 bases. Sequencing input: peripheral blood. This clonotype originated in a man aged 60 to 75 with acute or convalescent COVID-19. The chain's CDR3 is CASSYAQGANYGYTF. CDR3 nucleotides: TGTGCCAGCAGTTACGCACAGGGGGCGAACTATGGCTACACCTTC.